These 19 T cell receptor beta chains originate from one sample sequenced in a study of shared clonotypes between healthy human individuals. The protocol was immunoSEQ multiplex PCR, while the TCRdb copy is restricted to in-frame clones and leaves out a portion. This sample has roughly 1,100,000 clones, with roughly 80% found just once. The sequencing input was memory CD4+ T cells sorted from blood. Subset here: CD45RA-negative fraction. The receptor source for this set is a man between 18 and 29 years old in good health.

The V gene is TRBV30, the J gene TRBJ2-7, with D unresolved. With 7 bases removed from V and 5 bases from J, the gap between germline ends came to 12 bases. Per the germline V gene, CDR1 is GTSNPN and CDR2 is SVGIG (reference sequence). The CDR3 sequence is 11 residues long. DNA for the CDR3: TGTGCCTCCCAAAGCGAAAACGAGCAGTACTTC. It specifies CASQSENEQYF.

This clone was seen a handful of times. The chain links TRBV10-3 to TRBJ2-1, with 10 nucleotides matching TRBD2. With 2 bases clipped from V and 0 bases from J, the junction kept 4 bases outside the gene matches. The CDR3 has 17 amino acids. The germline gives CDR1 ENHRY, CDR2 SYGVKD. In nucleotides, the CDR3 is TGTGCCATCAGTGAGCGGGCTAGCGGGAGCTCCTACAATGAGCAGTTCTTC. Translated: CAISERASGSSYNEQFF.

V gene TRBV28 combines with J gene TRBJ1-2, with a possible D match to TRBD1 (6 bases). This CDR3 contains 15 residues. Germline V gene lookup returns CDR1 MDHEN and CDR2 SYDVKM. Trimming removed 7 bases at V and 6 bases at J, with 21 bases between. The CDR3 sequence: CASNSASDRTNGYTF. The CDR3 nucleotides are TGTGCCAGCAACTCCGCATCTGACAGGACTAATGGCTACACCTTC.

This clone was picked up one time. Here the CDR3 DNA reads TGTGCCAGCAGCTTAGTACCTGCAGGCACAAACTACGAGCAGTACTTC. It encodes CASSLVPAGTNYEQYF. This chain uses TRBV7-9 with TRBJ2-7; D is ambiguous. Germline CDR1 and CDR2: SEHNR and FQNEAQ (reference sequence). The CDR3 totals 16 residues. With 1 base removed from V and 3 bases from J, the gap between germline ends came to 16 bases. Drawing the rest from reference TRBV7-9 and TRBJ2-7, the complete variable domain is DTGVSQNPRHKITKRGQNVTFRCDPISEHNRLYWYRQTLGQGPEFLTYFQNEAQLEKSRLLSDRFSAERPKGSFSTLEIQRTEQGDSAMYLCASSLVPAGTNYEQYFGPGTRLTVT.

There are a few counts of this clone. The chain employs TRBV5-4 and TRBJ2-3; TRBD2 matches 10 bases. The CDR3 sequence is 15 residues long. V was pared by 0 bases and J by 5 bases, with 3 bases of the junction left unmatched. Germline V CDR1 and CDR2: SGHNT, YYREEE (reference sequence). The CDR3 DNA reads TGTGCCAGCAGCTTGGCCGCTAGCGGGAGAGATACGCAGTATTTT. Encoded protein: CASSLAASGRDTQYF.

This clone came up a few times. Written as DNA, the CDR3 is TGCGCCAGCAGTGGGGCTAGCGGCAACACCGGGGAGCTGTTTTTT. It is translated as CASSGASGNTGELFF. The chain carries TRBV10-1 and TRBJ2-2; 7 bases fit TRBD2. Germline V gene lookup returns CDR1 WNHNN and CDR2 SYGVQD (reference sequence). V was clipped by 4 bases and J by 2 bases; unmatched bases: 4. The CDR3 consists of 15 residues.

Note on this clone: In the same sample, other DNA sequences code for this CDR3. V usage is TRBV6-6 and J usage is TRBJ2-7; D is undetermined. V lost 0 bases, J lost 1 base, and 10 bases lay in between. The CDR3 loop spans 15 amino acids. The germline V gene has CDR1 MNHNY and CDR2 SVGAGI (reference sequence). Here the CDR3 reads CASSYSTGGSYEQYF. In nucleotides, the CDR3 is TGTGCCAGCAGTTACTCGACGGGCGGTTCCTACGAGCAGTACTTC.

In DNA, the CDR3 is TGTGCCAGCAGCTCCTTAGCGGGGGGCTTCACCGGGGAGCTGTTTTTT. It is translated as CASSSLAGGFTGELFF. The chain recombines TRBV7-2 with TRBJ2-2; 10 nucleotides agree with TRBD2. CDR1 SGHTA and CDR2 FQGNSA come from the germline V gene. J was trimmed by 4 bases and V by 4 bases; bases with no gene match: 6. The CDR3 covers 16 residues. Full variable domain (remainder filled in from reference TRBV7-2 and TRBJ2-2): GAGVSQSPSNKVTEKGKDVELRCDPISGHTALYWYRQSLGQGLEFLIYFQGNSAPDKSGLPSDRFSAERTGGSVSTLTIQRTQQEDSAVYLCASSSLAGGFTGELFFGEGSRLTVL.

V is TRBV6-1 and J is TRBJ1-2, with D tentatively TRBD1 (5 bases). Germline CDR1 is MNHNS and CDR2 is SASEGT. The CDR3 length is 15 residues. With 8 bases removed from V and 5 bases from J, the gap between germline ends came to 21 bases. The CDR3 protein is CASRILGGPTYGYTF. The CDR3 DNA sequence: TGTGCCAGCCGTATCCTCGGGGGACCGACTTATGGCTACACCTTC.

The V call is TRBV6-5, the J call TRBJ1-2; 7 positions match TRBD1. The V gene end was trimmed by 4 bases and the J gene end by 10 bases; junction bases not matched to a gene: 15. Germline V gene data show CDR1 as MNHEY and CDR2 as SVGAGI. This CDR3 has 15 residues. The CDR3 here is CASSWRRDSRSVYTF. The DNA for the CDR3 is TGTGCCAGCAGTTGGCGCCGGGACAGCCGCTCGGTCTACACCTTC.

The V gene is TRBV27, the J gene TRBJ2-2; unclear D gene. Germline V gene sequence: CDR1 MNHEY, CDR2 SMNVEV (reference sequence). Trimming cost V 2 bases and J 6 bases, with 19 bases left between them. The CDR3 contains 17 residues. CDR3 in amino acids: CASSLVGKALGPGELFF. The CDR3 DNA reads TGTGCCAGCAGTTTAGTCGGTAAAGCCCTTGGGCCCGGGGAGCTGTTTTTT.

V usage is TRBV13 and J usage is TRBJ2-7; D perhaps matches TRBD2 (7 bases). V lost 5 bases and J lost 3, with 14 bases in between. CDR1 PRHDT and CDR2 FYEKMQ come from the germline V gene (reference sequence). This CDR3 is built from 14 residues. The CDR3 reads CASSPGGKRYEQYF. The CDR3 nucleotides are TGTGCCAGCAGCCCGGGGGGCAAGCGCTACGAGCAGTACTTC.

The rearrangement joins TRBV7-9 to TRBJ1-6; D not resolved. Germline CDR1 is SEHNR and CDR2 is FQNEAQ (reference sequence). V was cut by 1 base and J by 14 bases, with 6 bases left in between. The CDR3 sequence is 11 residues long. The CDR3 spells CASSLGLSLHF. CDR3 sequence (DNA): TGTGCCAGCAGCTTAGGACTGTCCCTCCACTTT. Full variable domain (outside the CDR3, taken from reference TRBV7-9 and TRBJ1-6): DTGVSQNPRHKITKRGQNVTFRCDPISEHNRLYWYRQTLGQGPEFLTYFQNEAQLEKSRLLSDRFSAERPKGSFSTLEIQRTEQGDSAMYLCASSLGLSLHFGNGTRLTVT.

On this clone: A single base separates this from a much larger clone, so it may be a read error. V is TRBV6-9 and J is TRBJ2-2, with D unclear. Germline CDR1 and CDR2: MNHGY and SVAAGI. CDR3 length: 13 amino acids. CDR3: CASSYDLTGELFF. In DNA, the CDR3 is TGCGCCAGCAGTTACGACCTCACCGGGGAGCTGTTTTTT.

Details on this clone: This sequence may be a read error, since a much larger clone differs from it by one base. V and J are TRBV10-2 and TRBJ2-5; D not resolved. The better agreement between TRBJ2-7 and the DNA end casts doubt on the J call. This CDR3 region has 11 residues. CDR1 WSHSY and CDR2 SAAADI come from the germline V gene. CDR3 region: CASSEGYEQYF. The DNA of the CDR3 is TGCGCCAGCAGTGAAGGGTACGAGCAGTACTTC.

The chain has TRBV5-1 and TRBJ1-3; weak D call: TRBD1 (5 bases). Trimming left V 0 bases short and J 4 bases short, with 8 bases between. The CDR3 contains 14 residues. CDR1 and CDR2 (germline): SGHRS, YFSETQ. The CDR3 region is CASSLEAGGNTIYF. DNA for the CDR3: TGCGCCAGCAGCTTGGAGGCAGGGGGAAACACCATATATTTT.

The chain uses TRBV30 and TRBJ1-4, with D possibly TRBD1 on 5 matching bases. Trimming removed 3 bases from V and 8 bases from J, with 16 bases in between. Germline V gene sequence: CDR1 GTSNPN, CDR2 SVGIG (reference sequence). There are 14 residues in the CDR3. CDR3: CAWRGGQKGEKLFF. As DNA, the CDR3 is TGTGCCTGGAGGGGAGGTCAAAAGGGGGAAAAACTGTTTTTT. The full variable domain, completed using reference TRBV30 and TRBJ1-4, is SQTIHQWPATLVQPVGSPLSLECTVEGTSNPNLYWYRQAAGRGLQLLFYSVGIGQISSEVPQNLSASRPQDRQFILSSKKLLLSDSGFYLCAWRGGQKGEKLFFGSGTQLSVL.

In this sample, this clone turned up many times. The genes are TRBV30 and TRBJ1-3; D is ambiguous. CDR3 length: 11 amino acids. The ends were cut back, 4 bases at V and 5 bases at J, with 6 bases in the middle. Germline V gene data show CDR1 as GTSNPN and CDR2 as SVGIG (reference sequence). As DNA, the CDR3 is TGTGCCTGGACAGACCGAAACACCATATATTTT. It codes for CAWTDRNTIYF.

The genes are TRBV7-2 and TRBJ2-3; 9 bases agree with TRBD2. J gave up 2 bases and V 5 bases, and 11 bases lay outside the gene matches. The CDR3 extends over 17 amino acids. CDR1 is SGHTA and CDR2 is FQGNSA in the germline V gene. CDR3 in DNA: TGTGCCAGCAGCCAGTACGCCAGCGGGAGGAACACAGATACGCAGTATTTT. Translating it yields CASSQYASGRNTDTQYF.